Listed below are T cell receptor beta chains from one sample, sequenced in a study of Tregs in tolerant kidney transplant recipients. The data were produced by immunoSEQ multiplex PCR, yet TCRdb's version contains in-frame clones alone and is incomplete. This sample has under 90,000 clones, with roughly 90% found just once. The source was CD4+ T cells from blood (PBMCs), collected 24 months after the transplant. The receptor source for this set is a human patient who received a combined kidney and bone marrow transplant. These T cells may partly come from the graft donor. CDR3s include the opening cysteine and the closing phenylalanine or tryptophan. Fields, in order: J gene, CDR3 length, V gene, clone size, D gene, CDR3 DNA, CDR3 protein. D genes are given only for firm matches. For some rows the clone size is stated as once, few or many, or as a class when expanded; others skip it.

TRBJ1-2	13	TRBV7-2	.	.	TGTGCCAGCAGCTCCTCATCCACGTATGGCTCCACCTTC	CASSSSSTYGSTF
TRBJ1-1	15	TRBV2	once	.	TGTGCCAGCAGTTTTCATGGGCAGACCAACACTGAAGCTTTCTTT	CASSFHGQTNTEAFF
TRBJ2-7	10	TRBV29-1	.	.	TGCAGCGCTGAAAGGGGCGAGCAGTACTTC	CSAERGEQYF
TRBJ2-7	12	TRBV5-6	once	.	TGTGCCAGCAGCGGGACTTCTTGGGAGCAGTACTTC	CASSGTSWEQYF
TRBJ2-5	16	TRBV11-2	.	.	TGTGCCAGCAGCTTAGGAGTGGACATCTCCCAAGAGACCCAGTACTTC	CASSLGVDISQETQYF
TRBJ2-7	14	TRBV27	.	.	TGTGCCAGCAGTTTGGAGGCTTCCTCCTACGAGCAGTACTTC	CASSLEASSYEQYF
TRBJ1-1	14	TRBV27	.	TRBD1	TGTGCCAGCAGAAGGGGGCTTGGGAACACTGAAGCTTTCTTT	CASRRGLGNTEAFF
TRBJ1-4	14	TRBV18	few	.	TGTGCCAGCTCACCGCAGGCAACTAATGAAAAACTGTTTTTT	CASSPQATNEKLFF
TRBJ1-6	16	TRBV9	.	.	TGTGCCAGCAGCGTAGATGGGAGCACCTATAATTCACCCCTCCACTTT	CASSVDGSTYNSPLHF
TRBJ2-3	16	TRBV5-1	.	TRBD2	TGCGCCAGCAGCTTAGCGACTAGCGGTCCCACAGATACGCAGTATTTT	CASSLATSGPTDTQYF
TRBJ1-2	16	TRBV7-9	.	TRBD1	TGTGCCAGCAGCTCGGACAGGGTGAATTCAAACTATGGCTACACCTTC	CASSSDRVNSNYGYTF
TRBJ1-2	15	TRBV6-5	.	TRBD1	TGTGCCAGCAGTACTGGACAGGGTGGGAACTATGGCTACACCTTC	CASSTGQGGNYGYTF
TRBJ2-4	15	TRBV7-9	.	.	TGTGCCAGCAGCTTGCCACAGGGAGCCAAAAACATTCAGTACTTC	CASSLPQGAKNIQYF
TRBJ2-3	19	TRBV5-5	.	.	TGTGCCAGCAGCTTGGTGAGTCCGAGCTCCCGCCTAGTCCGATATACGCAGTATTTT	CASSLVSPSSRLVRYTQYF
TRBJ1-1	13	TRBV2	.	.	TGTGCCAGCAGTGAGACAACGAACACTGAAGCTTTCTTT	CASSETTNTEAFF
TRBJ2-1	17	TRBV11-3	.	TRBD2	TGTGCCAGCAACTCAATGACTAGCGGGCACCCCTACAATGAGCAGTTCTTC	CASNSMTSGHPYNEQFF
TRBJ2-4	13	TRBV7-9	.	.	TGTGCCAGCAGCTTACGACAGTTGGACATTCAGTACTTC	CASSLRQLDIQYF
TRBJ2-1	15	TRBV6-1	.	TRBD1	TGTGCCAGCAGTGCACAGGGGGCGACCTACAATGAGCAGTTCTTC	CASSAQGATYNEQFF
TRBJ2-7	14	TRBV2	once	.	TGTGCCAGCAGTCCAGTAGCCCCAACCTACGAGCAGTACTTC	CASSPVAPTYEQYF
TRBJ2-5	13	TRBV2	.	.	TGTGCCAGCAGTGGGCACCAACAAGAGACCCAGTACTTC	CASSGHQQETQYF